The 32 T cell receptor beta chains below come from one sample, sequenced in a study of shared clonotypes between healthy human individuals. The method was immunoSEQ multiplex PCR; TCRdb's version includes in-frame clones alone and lacks a portion of them. The data show 2,500,000 or so clones, roughly 90% seen once. The sequencing input was naive CD4+ T cells from PBMCs. Subset meaning: CD45RA+ positively selected. The receptors were sampled from a man younger than 30 in good health. Some clones in this sample may be carry-over from other donors' samples.

The chain recombines TRBV14 with TRBJ1-3; D ambiguous. V gave up 1 base and J gave up 8 bases, with 6 bases separating them. CDR3 size: 12 residues. From germline, CDR1 is SGHDN and CDR2 FVKESK. CDR3: CASSQVPYTIYF. The CDR3 DNA reads as TGTGCCAGCAGCCAAGTGCCCTACACCATATATTTT.

The chain joins TRBV2 to TRBJ2-3, with 7 bases fitting TRBD2. CDR3 length: 15 amino acids. Germline V lookup: CDR1 SNHLY, CDR2 FYNNEI. Trimming took 7 bases from V and 3 from J; bases not matched to a gene: 10. Written as DNA, the CDR3 is TGTGCCAGCACGGGGGGTCGCAGGGAGACAGATACGCAGTATTTT. As protein: CASTGGRRETDTQYF.

The chain carries TRBV4-1 and TRBJ1-1; D perhaps matches TRBD1 (5 bases). Per the germline V gene, CDR1 is MGHRA and CDR2 is YSYEKL. The CDR3 consists of 14 residues. The V and J ends lost 6 bases and 8 bases respectively, with 19 bases between them. CDR3: CASRRRGGEGEAFF. Written as DNA, the CDR3 is TGCGCCAGCAGGAGAAGGGGCGGGGAGGGGGAAGCTTTCTTT.

The chain recombines TRBV27 with TRBJ1-2; 7 bases map to TRBD1. There are 14 residues in the CDR3. Germline V gene data show CDR1 as MNHEY and CDR2 as SMNVEV (reference sequence). Losses at the gene ends were 6 bases for V and 10 bases for J; bases not matched to a gene: 14. The CDR3 protein is CASSTPGQSPDYTF. Written as DNA, the CDR3 is TGTGCCAGCAGCACACCGGGACAGTCCCCTGACTACACCTTC.

The sample holds one count of this clone. This chain links TRBV12-2 with TRBJ1-2. TRBV12-2 is an annotated pseudogene. CDR3 length: 12 amino acids. CDR3 DNA: TGTGCAAGTCGCCCCCTCTTAGGGCCGGACACCTTC. Its translation: CASRPLLGPDTF.

The rearrangement uses TRBV12-2 and TRBJ1-1; the table's TRBD1 call for D was not verified on the DNA. TRBV12-2 is described as a pseudogene. This CDR3 has 16 residues. The CDR3 DNA follows: TGTGCAAGTCGCTTAGCGGGGACAGGGGGATCCACTGAAGCTTTCTTT. The encoded protein is CASRLAGTGGSTEAFF.

Only one count was recorded for this clone. The chain links TRBV6-1 to TRBJ2-6; TRBD2 matches 11 bases. The V and J ends lost 2 bases and 0 bases, in that order; junction bases with no gene match: 12. This CDR3 has 21 residues. Germline lookup yields CDR1 MNHNS and CDR2 SASEGT. CDR3 sequence (DNA): TGTGCCAGCAGTGAACGGGATTGGGCTAGCGGGAGGAGCTCTGGGGCCAACGTCCTGACTTTC. Its protein is CASSERDWASGRSSGANVLTF.

V usage is TRBV5-1 and J usage is TRBJ2-5; D is unresolved. Trimming removed 2 bases from V and 0 bases from J, with 14 bases in between. From germline, CDR1 is SGHRS and CDR2 YFSETQ. The CDR3 has 16 amino acids. The CDR3 spells CASSLFSQANQETQYF. DNA for the CDR3: TGCGCCAGCAGCTTATTCAGTCAGGCCAACCAAGAGACCCAGTACTTC.

V usage is TRBV15 and J usage is TRBJ1-4, with 7 bases lining up with TRBD1. CDR3 length: 14 residues. Per germline, CDR1 LNHNV and CDR2 YYDKDF (reference sequence). Germline trimming cut 1 base from V and 10 bases from J; bases unmatched to any gene: 6. CDR3 protein: CATSRAQGSRKLFF. In nucleotides, the CDR3 is TGTGCCACCAGCAGAGCACAGGGGTCCCGAAAACTGTTTTTT.

The chain links TRBV28 to TRBJ2-5, with unresolved D. Trimming cost V 7 bases and J 1 base, with 16 bases left between them. The CDR3 loop spans 15 amino acids. Germline V gene lookup returns CDR1 MDHEN and CDR2 SYDVKM. CDR3 DNA sequence: TGTGCCAGCACCTGGAACGGCAGATCCCAAGAGACCCAGTACTTC. Amino acid sequence: CASTWNGRSQETQYF.

CDR3 sequence reads: CASSPSGGETQYF. The CDR3 DNA follows: TGTGCCAGCAGCCCTAGCGGGGGGGAGACCCAGTACTTC. The V call is TRBV7-8, the J call TRBJ2-5, with 11 bases lining up with TRBD2. This CDR3 region has 13 residues. From germline, CDR1 is SGHVS and CDR2 FQNEAQ. Trimming at V came to 5 bases and at J to 5 bases, leaving 1 base not matched to a gene.

The chain links TRBV7-2 to TRBJ1-4; 9 bases fit TRBD1. The germline V gene encodes CDR1 SGHTA and CDR2 FQGNSA. The CDR3 totals 15 residues. Losses at the gene ends were 5 bases for V and 6 bases for J; bases not matched to a gene: 7. This CDR3 is CASSLRDRDYEKLFF. The CDR3 DNA sequence: TGTGCCAGCAGCCTCCGGGACAGGGATTATGAAAAACTGTTTTTT.

The J gene is TRBJ2-1, the V gene TRBV10-3; D is possibly TRBD1 or TRBD2 (5 bases each). Trimming shortened V by 0 bases and J by 7 bases, and 13 bases separated the two germline ends. The CDR3 runs to 15 residues. Germline CDR1 and CDR2: ENHRY and SYGVKD. The CDR3 region has the DNA TGTGCCATCAGTGAGTCGAGGGCAGGGCGGAATGAGCAGTTCTTC. Translation gives CAISESRAGRNEQFF.

The CDR3 sequence: CASSPQGPGAGELFF. The CDR3 nucleotides are TGTGCCAGTAGTCCCCAGGGCCCAGGCGCCGGGGAGCTGTTTTTT. V usage is TRBV19 and J usage is TRBJ2-2; possible D gene TRBD1, 5 bases. Trimming cost V 5 bases and J 6 bases, with 16 bases left between them. The CDR3 totals 15 residues. Germline V CDR1 and CDR2: LNHDA, SQIVND (reference sequence).

The chain employs TRBV30 and TRBJ1-1, with D maybe TRBD1 (5 bases). This CDR3 has 13 residues. V was pared by 5 bases and J by 1 base, with 11 bases between. Looked up from germline, CDR1 is GTSNPN and CDR2 is SVGIG (reference sequence). CDR3 amino acids: CAWAGQGNTEAFF. In nucleotides, the CDR3 is TGTGCCTGGGCGGGGCAGGGGAACACTGAAGCTTTCTTT.

The chain combines TRBV7-3 with TRBJ2-2, with 8 positions matching TRBD1. Trimming took 5 bases from V and 13 from J; bases not matched to a gene: 15. Per the germline V gene, CDR1 is SGHTA and CDR2 is FQGTGA. This CDR3 comprises 15 residues. The CDR3 DNA sequence: TGTGCCAGCAGCCCCCGGACAGGGCCGGCGGTGGGGCTGTTTTTT. Protein sequence: CASSPRTGPAVGLFF.

The chain has TRBV9 and TRBJ2-2, with D uncertain. CDR1 is SGDLS and CDR2 is YYNGEE in the germline V gene. V was trimmed by 0 bases and J by 5 bases, leaving 8 bases between them. The CDR3 loop spans 14 amino acids. CDR3 bases: TGTGCCAGCAGCGTAGCGATGGGGACCGGGGAGCTGTTTTTT. The encoded protein is CASSVAMGTGELFF.

The J gene is TRBJ2-7, the V gene TRBV28; D call uncertain. Trimming removed 4 bases at V and 3 bases at J, with 19 bases between. Germline V gene lookup returns CDR1 MDHEN and CDR2 SYDVKM. The CDR3 length is 16 residues. The CDR3 DNA sequence: TGTGCCAGCAGTTCCCCTAGAATTGTGAGCCTCTACGAGCAGTACTTC. Encoded protein: CASSSPRIVSLYEQYF. Drawing the rest from reference TRBV28 and TRBJ2-7, the complete variable domain is DVKVTQSSRYLVKRTGEKVFLECVQDMDHENMFWYRQDPGLGLRLIYFSYDVKMKEKGDIPEGYSVSREKKERFSLILESASTNQTSMYLCASSSPRIVSLYEQYFGPGTRLTVT.

This chain uses TRBV15 with TRBJ1-3; D is unclear. Germline V CDR1 and CDR2: LNHNV, YYDKDF (reference sequence). The CDR3 has 13 amino acids. Trimming cost V 3 bases and J 4 bases, with 7 bases left between them. CDR3 nucleotides: TGTGCCACCAGCAGTGAAGGGGGAAACACCATATATTTT. Translation gives CATSSEGGNTIYF.

In regard to this clone: This specimen includes other DNA sequences encoding the same CDR3. The chain carries TRBV28 and TRBJ1-2, with unresolved D. The V gene's germline CDR1 is MDHEN and CDR2 SYDVKM. This CDR3 has 12 amino acids. V was cut by 2 bases and J by 5 bases, with 6 bases left in between. CDR3 coding DNA: TGTGCCAGCAGTTTAGGTGGTTATGGCTACACCTTC. It yields the protein CASSLGGYGYTF.

This chain uses TRBV29-1 with TRBJ2-7; D remains ambiguous. Germline CDR1 reads SQVTM; CDR2 reads ANQGSEA. There are 12 residues in the CDR3. Trimming pared 6 bases from V and 0 bases from J, leaving 9 bases between. CDR3 sequence: CSVKGHSYEQYF. The CDR3 DNA reads as TGCAGCGTGAAGGGCCACTCCTACGAGCAGTACTTC.

This clone was recorded once. The rearrangement joins TRBV5-1 to TRBJ2-1; the match to TRBD2 covers 12 bases. The CDR3 is 16 amino acids. The germline V gene has CDR1 SGHRS and CDR2 YFSETQ. Trimming took 3 bases from V and 8 from J; bases not matched to a gene: 9. The CDR3 DNA follows: TGCGCCAGCAGCTGGATGACTAGCGGGAGTAGGGATGAGCAGTTCTTC. It translates to CASSWMTSGSRDEQFF.

The rearrangement joins TRBV30 to TRBJ1-5; tentative D call: TRBD1 (6 bases). Trimming stripped 1 base from V and 6 bases from J, with 10 bases between. Germline V gene sequence: CDR1 GTSNPN, CDR2 SVGIG (reference sequence). CDR3 length equals 13 residues. The CDR3 sequence: CAWSGGQGQPQHF. The CDR3 bases are TGTGCCTGGAGTGGGGGGCAAGGTCAGCCCCAGCATTTT.

The chain uses TRBV11-2 and TRBJ2-5, with no clear D. The CDR3 spans 14 residues. V shed 6 bases and J shed 1 base, with 12 bases lying between them. Germline V gives CDR1 SGHAT, CDR2 FQNNGV. CDR3 residues: CASSTRSVQETQYF. CDR3 coding DNA: TGTGCCAGCAGTACACGGTCGGTCCAAGAGACCCAGTACTTC. The complete variable domain, with remaining parts taken from reference TRBV11-2 and TRBJ2-5, reads EAGVAQSPRYKIIEKRQSVAFWCNPISGHATLYWYQQILGQGPKLLIQFQNNGVVDDSQLPKDRFSAERLKGVDSTLKIQPAKLEDSAVYLCASSTRSVQETQYFGPGTRLLVL.

J is TRBJ2-3 and V is TRBV25-1, with 9 bases fitting TRBD2. The V gene end was trimmed by 6 bases and the J gene end by 4 bases; junction bases not matched to a gene: 14. The CDR3 covers 17 residues. Germline loops: CDR1 MGHDK, CDR2 SYGVNS. In DNA form, the CDR3 reads TGTGCCAGCAGCCGTGGGGGCAGCGGGAGGAAGGCAGATACGCAGTATTTT. Its translation: CASSRGGSGRKADTQYF.

This sequence joins TRBV5-1 and TRBJ2-5; possibly TRBD2 for D (5 bases). Trimming stripped 7 bases from V and 0 bases from J, with 10 bases between. The germline CDR1 and CDR2 sequences are SGHRS and YFSETQ. This CDR3 is 13 amino acids long. CDR3 nucleotide sequence: TGCGCCAGCTGGCGGGCTAACCAAGAGACCCAGTACTTC. This sequence encodes CASWRANQETQYF.

The V gene is TRBV11-2, the J gene TRBJ2-5; D gene ambiguous. Germline V gene sequence: CDR1 SGHAT, CDR2 FQNNGV. Trimming shortened V by 5 bases and J by 5 bases, and 12 bases separated the two germline ends. The CDR3 has 13 residues. The chain's CDR3 is CASSQWGGETQYF. The CDR3 region has the DNA TGTGCCAGCAGCCAGTGGGGTGGGGAGACCCAGTACTTC. The complete variable domain, with remaining parts taken from reference TRBV11-2 and TRBJ2-5, reads EAGVAQSPRYKIIEKRQSVAFWCNPISGHATLYWYQQILGQGPKLLIQFQNNGVVDDSQLPKDRFSAERLKGVDSTLKIQPAKLEDSAVYLCASSQWGGETQYFGPGTRLLVL.

The rearrangement uses TRBV7-3 and TRBJ2-1, with a tentative D call TRBD2 (6 bases). The length of the CDR3 is 14 residues. Germline CDR1 is SGHTA and CDR2 is FQGTGA. V lost 4 bases and J lost 8, with 15 bases in between. For the CDR3, the DNA is TGTGCCAGCAGCTCGCGGGACCTCGGCCATGAGCAGTTCTTC. Translated: CASSSRDLGHEQFF.

The V call is TRBV19, the J call TRBJ2-2; D may be TRBD1 (6 bases). Between the trimmed V and J ends, which lost 3 bases and 5 bases, there was a span of 13 bases. CDR3 length: 15 residues. Per germline, CDR1 LNHDA and CDR2 SQIVND (reference sequence). The CDR3 region has the DNA TGTGCCAGTAGTATCCAGGGGCGCAGGACCGGGGAGCTGTTTTTT. Its protein is CASSIQGRRTGELFF.

The rearrangement uses TRBV6-5 and TRBJ2-5, with D possibly TRBD1 on 5 matching bases. Germline-derived CDR1 and CDR2 are MNHEY and SVGAGI. With 5 bases removed from V and 4 bases from J, the gap between germline ends came to 14 bases. This CDR3 contains 14 residues. The CDR3 sequence is CASSPLGVAETQYF. CDR3 nucleotide sequence: TGTGCCAGCAGTCCCCTAGGGGTGGCAGAGACCCAGTACTTC.

About this clone: This CDR3 is also generated by other DNA sequences in the sample. In DNA, the CDR3 is TGCGCCAGCAGCCCTGACCCAAACTATGGCTACACCTTC. Translated, it gives CASSPDPNYGYTF. The chain is built from TRBV5-1 and TRBJ1-2; D is ambiguous. V lost 4 bases, J lost 2 bases, and 9 bases lay in between. Per germline, CDR1 SGHRS and CDR2 YFSETQ. The CDR3 is 13 residues long.

The chain has TRBV28 and TRBJ1-2; 8 positions match TRBD1. Trimming removed 7 bases from V and 2 bases from J; junction bases left unmatched: 9. CDR3 length: 15 amino acids. CDR1 and CDR2 from the germline V gene are MDHEN and SYDVKM. The CDR3: CASTSFRGRNYGYTF. The CDR3 DNA sequence: TGTGCCAGCACCAGCTTCAGGGGGCGAAACTATGGCTACACCTTC.